The entry that follows covers one T cell receptor beta chain sequence. The sample comes from a study of blood T cell repertoires in COVID-19. The overall study: The samples span acute and convalescent COVID-19 from the United States, Italy and Spain. PBMCs, B-cell-depleted T cells, or T cells provided the cDNA or gDNA that made up the material.

The germline gives CDR1 MNHEY, CDR2 SMNVEV (reference sequence). The ends lost 6 bases at V and 7 bases at J; junction bases unmatched: 8. The CDR3 runs to 13 residues. Per the authors' pipeline: Reference gene primer amplification in the assay estimated nucleated cell counts. The method was immunoSEQ multiplex PCR; TCRdb's version includes in-frame clones alone and lacks a portion of them. Clonal size and the V and J genes are those of that table, whereas D and trimming came from the DNA. The data contain about 74,000 clones, about 69% of them seen just once; the ten biggest clones take up approximately 21%.

V is TRBV27 and J is TRBJ2-7, with 8 bases fitting TRBD1. The sequence was collected from a man aged 70 or older with acute or convalescent COVID-19. Sequencing used peripheral blood. As DNA, the CDR3 is TGTGCCAGCAGGCGACGGACAGGGTGGGAGCAGTACTTC. As protein: CASRRRTGWEQYF.